This TCR beta chain is from a study of OX40 agonist ivuxolimab in advanced cancers. About the study: Patients received ivuxolimab, an agonistic anti-OX40 (CD134) antibody. Points from the study as a whole: Clonal expansion was seen in CD4+ and CD8+ blood T cells by week 6 at 0.1 to 3.0 mg/kg.

About this clone itself: Its antigen is unidentified.

Profiling relied on immunoSEQ multiplex PCR, and the TCRdb table lists in-frame clones only, not all of them. This table holds about 49,000 clones, about 90% found once. Patients had blood sampled at baseline and again on cycle 4 day 1 and cycle 7 day 1. The germline CDR1 and CDR2 sequences are SGHTA and FQGNSA. Trimming removed 4 bases at V and 4 bases at J, with 12 bases between. CDR3 length equals 14 residues. The sequence came from an adult with an advanced solid tumor such as melanoma, head and neck, liver or kidney cancer. This chain uses TRBV7-2 with TRBJ2-3; D call uncertain. The sample was CD4+ or CD8+ T cells sorted from blood, taken in a trial of the OX40 agonist ivuxolimab. This chain's CDR3 is CASSSLNPPDTQYF. The DNA for the CDR3 is TGTGCCAGCAGCTCACTCAACCCTCCAGATACGCAGTATTTT.